The 26 T cell receptor beta chains below all came from one sample that was sequenced in a study of beta chain features in type 1 diabetes. Study outcomes and limitations: Shorter TCRB CDR3s, moderately but significantly so, marked every one of the four CD4+ subsets in Type 1 diabetes patients.

Expressed TCRB transcripts got sequenced, as all isolated RNA was reverse transcribed. Clones were read by immunoSEQ multiplex PCR, and TCRdb kept only the in-frame ones, dropping some. This table holds 250,000 to 300,000 clones, about 13% found once. Their cognate antigens are unknown. The sample comprised naive CD4+ T cells from blood. Receptors originate from a man aged 30 to 39 with type 1 diabetes.

This clone was seen only a few times. This chain links TRBV7-3 with TRBJ2-3; TRBD2 matches 7 bases. Germline lookup yields CDR1 SGHTA and CDR2 FQGTGA. Trimming removed 8 bases from V and 0 bases from J; junction bases left unmatched: 5. The CDR3 totals 14 residues. CDR3 loop: CASREAGSTDTQYF. Written as DNA, the CDR3 is TGTGCCAGCCGGGAGGCGGGGAGCACAGATACGCAGTATTTT.

The V gene is TRBV6-5, the J gene TRBJ1-1; tentative D call: TRBD1 (5 bases). Germline CDR1 MNHEY, CDR2 SVGAGI. Trimming took 6 bases from V and 4 from J, leaving 18 bases between them. This CDR3 region has 15 residues. In DNA, the CDR3 is TGTGCCAGCAGCCGAAGACAGCCGTGGTCCACTGAAGCTTTCTTT. It specifies CASSRRQPWSTEAFF.

This clone was recorded a few times. The rearrangement uses TRBV28 and TRBJ2-3; perhaps TRBD2 as D (5 bases). Between the trimmed V and J ends, which lost 5 bases and 1 base, there was a span of 16 bases. Germline CDR1 is MDHEN and CDR2 is SYDVKM. This CDR3 has 16 residues. The CDR3 spells CASSRLEGSGTDTQYF. As DNA, the CDR3 is TGTGCCAGCAGTCGACTTGAAGGGAGCGGCACAGATACGCAGTATTTT.

This clone appeared a few times. The chain is built from TRBV28 and TRBJ2-3, with D possibly matching TRBD2 (6 bases). The CDR3 has 15 amino acids. The germline V and J ends were trimmed by 4 bases and 0 bases, with 11 bases remaining between them. The germline V gene has CDR1 MDHEN and CDR2 SYDVKM. CDR3 coding DNA: TGTGCCAGCAGTTCCATTAGCGGTAGCACAGATACGCAGTATTTT. This translates into CASSSISGSTDTQYF.

A few counts support this clone. The CDR3 region is CASGRADTQYF. The CDR3 DNA sequence: TGTGCCAGCGGGAGGGCCGATACGCAGTATTTT. This chain links TRBV6-5 with TRBJ2-3; TRBD2 matches at 7 bases. V shed 8 bases, J shed 6 bases, and the junction held 2 bases outside the gene matches. The CDR3 has 11 residues. The germline CDR1 and CDR2 sequences are MNHEY and SVGAGI.

This clone was counted between two and nine times. The rearrangement links TRBV6-6 to TRBJ1-1, with 7 bases lining up with TRBD1. V lost 8 bases, J lost 1 base, and 4 bases stayed unmatched. Germline V gene sequence: CDR1 MNHNY, CDR2 SVGAGI (reference sequence). The CDR3 sequence is 13 residues long. The CDR3: CASHRGQNTEAFF. DNA for the CDR3: TGTGCCAGCCACAGGGGACAGAACACTGAAGCTTTCTTT.

This clone was recorded a few times. The genes are TRBV28 and TRBJ2-7; D is unclear. Trimming removed 3 bases from V and 2 bases from J, with 11 bases in between. Germline-derived CDR1 and CDR2 are MDHEN and SYDVKM. CDR3 length: 14 amino acids. The CDR3 here is CASSFTGYTYEQYF. The CDR3 DNA is TGTGCCAGCAGTTTTACCGGGTACACCTACGAGCAGTACTTC.

This clone turned up a few times. V usage is TRBV9 and J usage is TRBJ1-1; D is possibly TRBD1 (5 bases). Germline values: CDR1 SGDLS, CDR2 YYNGEE. V lost 3 bases and J 7 bases, leaving 16 bases between the germline ends. The CDR3 is 14 amino acids. CDR3 protein: CASSGLTGHGEAFF. The CDR3, as DNA: TGTGCCAGCAGCGGCCTAACAGGCCACGGTGAAGCTTTCTTT.

This clone showed up just a few times. The CDR3 sequence is CASRPDSNYGYTF. The CDR3, as DNA: TGTGCCAGTAGACCCGACTCTAACTATGGCTACACCTTC. The chain combines TRBV19 with TRBJ1-2, with D uncertain. Per germline, CDR1 LNHDA and CDR2 SQIVND (reference sequence). The CDR3 extends over 13 amino acids. The germline V and J ends were trimmed by 6 bases and 0 bases, with 8 bases remaining between them.

This rearrangement joins TRBV11-3 to TRBJ2-1; D is undetermined. The CDR3 covers 13 residues. CDR1 is SGHNT and CDR2 is YENEEA in the germline V gene. With 1 base removed from V and 5 bases from J, the gap between germline ends came to 6 bases. CDR3 sequence reads: CASSLGRNNEQFF. CDR3 bases: TGTGCCAGCAGCTTAGGCAGAAACAATGAGCAGTTCTTC.

This clone has a handful of counts. J is TRBJ1-3 and V is TRBV30; D ambiguous. Trimming removed 0 bases at V and 0 bases at J, with 6 bases between. The CDR3 consists of 14 residues. CDR1 is GTSNPN and CDR2 is SVGIG in the germline V gene (reference sequence). The CDR3 loop reads CAWSVGVSGNTIYF. The CDR3 DNA sequence: TGTGCCTGGAGTGTTGGAGTCTCTGGAAACACCATATATTTT.

The chain recombines TRBV29-1 with TRBJ2-3, with D possibly being TRBD2 (6 bases). The V end was cut by 6 bases, the J end by 0 bases, with 10 bases between. This CDR3 has 13 residues. The germline V gene has CDR1 SQVTM and CDR2 ANQGSEA. In DNA, the CDR3 is TGCAGCGTCCGCGGGGAGAGCACAGATACGCAGTATTTT. Translation: CSVRGESTDTQYF.

The rearrangement uses TRBV7-9 and TRBJ1-5; 8 nucleotides line up with TRBD1. CDR3 length: 14 amino acids. The germline gives CDR1 SEHNR, CDR2 FQNEAQ (reference sequence). V lost 5 bases and J lost 7; bases outside the gene matches: 7. The CDR3: CASSTQGVEQPQHF. Here the CDR3 DNA reads TGTGCCAGCAGCACACAGGGGGTAGAGCAGCCCCAGCATTTT.

This clone was detected a few times. CDR3 in amino acids: CASSLRTSGRSALEETQYF. CDR3 DNA: TGTGCCAGCAGCCTACGGACTAGCGGGAGGTCGGCGTTGGAAGAGACCCAGTACTTC. The rearrangement links TRBV7-3 to TRBJ2-5; 14 positions match TRBD2. Germline values: CDR1 SGHTA, CDR2 FQGTGA. CDR3 length: 19 amino acids. V shed 5 bases and J 3 bases; nucleotides not matched to a gene: 14.

This clone came up a few times. The rearrangement uses TRBV4-1 and TRBJ2-1; possibly TRBD2 for D (5 bases). The length of the CDR3 is 14 residues. Germline CDR1 is MGHRA and CDR2 is YSYEKL. Trimming pared 1 base from V and 3 bases from J, leaving 7 bases between. The CDR3 coding sequence is TGCGCCAGCAGCCAAGCGGGGATCTACAATGAGCAGTTCTTC. Protein: CASSQAGIYNEQFF.

The chain is built from TRBV6-1 and TRBJ1-2; the D is unclear. With 2 bases removed from V and 3 bases from J, the gap between germline ends came to 10 bases. The CDR3 contains 14 residues. Germline V gives CDR1 MNHNS, CDR2 SASEGT. CDR3 protein: CASSEIEGYYGYTF. The CDR3 coding sequence is TGTGCCAGCAGTGAAATCGAGGGCTACTATGGCTACACCTTC.

This clone was observed a handful of times. The chain is built from TRBV30 and TRBJ2-7; 16 nucleotides line up with TRBD2. Trimming at V came to 3 bases and at J to 3 bases, leaving 8 bases not matched to a gene. In germline, CDR1 is GTSNPN, CDR2 SVGIG (reference sequence). The CDR3 is made up of 17 amino acids. CDR3 in amino acids: CAWSKGLAGGPDYEQYF. The CDR3, as DNA: TGTGCCTGGAGCAAGGGACTAGCGGGAGGGCCCGACTACGAGCAGTACTTC.

This clone has a handful of counts. The genes are TRBV28 and TRBJ2-1, with TRBD2 matching over 9 bases. This CDR3 has 15 amino acids. CDR1 and CDR2 (germline): MDHEN, SYDVKM. After removal of 5 bases from V and 3 bases from J, the junction contained 5 bases not matched to a gene. The CDR3 here is CASSPPSGVYNEQFF. The CDR3 DNA reads TGTGCCAGCAGTCCCCCTAGCGGGGTCTACAATGAGCAGTTCTTC.

This chain links TRBV10-3 with TRBJ2-7; TRBD2 might be the D (5 bases). The CDR3 is made up of 14 amino acids. Germline V gene sequence: CDR1 ENHRY, CDR2 SYGVKD. Deletions cut 2 bases from V and 3 bases from J, with 11 bases between. The CDR3 spells CAISERGNIYEQYF. The CDR3 DNA reads as TGTGCCATCAGTGAGCGAGGGAACATCTACGAGCAGTACTTC.

The chain links TRBV7-3 to TRBJ1-5, with D possibly matching TRBD1 (6 bases). Per the germline V gene, CDR1 is SGHTA and CDR2 is FQGTGA. V was pared by 5 bases and J by 3 bases, with 11 bases between. This CDR3 is 14 amino acids long. The CDR3 sequence: CASSPGQLNQPQHF. CDR3 DNA sequence: TGTGCCAGCAGCCCTGGACAGCTCAATCAGCCCCAGCATTTT.

The chain couples TRBV9 to TRBJ2-1, with D tentatively TRBD2 (6 bases). The ends were cut back, 4 bases at V and 2 bases at J, with 13 bases in the middle. CDR1 and CDR2 (germline): SGDLS, YYNGEE. The length of the CDR3 is 15 residues. The CDR3 DNA reads TGTGCCAGCAGCCTCGGGACTGGTCCCTACAATGAGCAGTTCTTC. Translated, it gives CASSLGTGPYNEQFF.

This clone has a handful of counts. This chain uses TRBV5-1 with TRBJ2-5; 9 nucleotides agree with TRBD1. The CDR3 covers 14 residues. Germline-derived CDR1 and CDR2 are SGHRS and YFSETQ. The J segment lost 3 bases and the V segment lost 4 bases, leaving 4 bases of the junction unmatched. CDR3 DNA: TGCGCCAGCAGCGTGGGACAGGGCGAAGAGACCCAGTACTTC. This codes for CASSVGQGEETQYF.

This clone was seen only a few times. V is TRBV29-1 and J is TRBJ2-2; 7 bases match TRBD2. The length of the CDR3 is 16 residues. In germline, CDR1 is SQVTM, CDR2 ANQGSEA. V lost 8 bases and J lost 6; bases outside the gene matches: 18. The DNA of the CDR3 is TGCAGCATATATGGGCGAGCGGGATCTCAAGCCGGGGAGCTGTTTTTT. Protein sequence: CSIYGRAGSQAGELFF.

This clone showed up just a few times. This chain uses TRBV2 with TRBJ1-2; the match to TRBD1 covers 7 bases. The CDR3 spans 15 residues. CDR1 and CDR2 from the germline V gene are SNHLY and FYNNEI. V lost 6 bases, J lost 4 bases, and 11 bases stayed unmatched. The CDR3 spells CASRDGTARAYGYTF. The CDR3 nucleotides read TGTGCCAGCAGAGACGGGACAGCAAGAGCCTATGGCTACACCTTC.

The CDR3 loop reads CASSLTGTGNQPQHF. CDR3 DNA sequence: TGCGCCAGCAGTTTGACCGGGACAGGGAATCAGCCCCAGCATTTT. The chain links TRBV5-1 to TRBJ1-5; 9 bases line up with TRBD1. This CDR3 has 15 residues. The trim removed 5 bases at V and 4 bases at J, leaving 7 bases unmatched. The germline V gene encodes CDR1 SGHRS and CDR2 YFSETQ.

The genes are TRBV2 and TRBJ1-2, with D maybe TRBD1 (5 bases). Germline CDR1 and CDR2: SNHLY and FYNNEI. The CDR3 runs to 17 residues. Trimming left V 3 bases short and J 3 bases short, with 20 bases between. The DNA for the CDR3 is TGTGCCAGCAGTGACCCCCATGGCAGGGCTCCGCACTATGGCTACACCTTC. This codes for CASSDPHGRAPHYGYTF.